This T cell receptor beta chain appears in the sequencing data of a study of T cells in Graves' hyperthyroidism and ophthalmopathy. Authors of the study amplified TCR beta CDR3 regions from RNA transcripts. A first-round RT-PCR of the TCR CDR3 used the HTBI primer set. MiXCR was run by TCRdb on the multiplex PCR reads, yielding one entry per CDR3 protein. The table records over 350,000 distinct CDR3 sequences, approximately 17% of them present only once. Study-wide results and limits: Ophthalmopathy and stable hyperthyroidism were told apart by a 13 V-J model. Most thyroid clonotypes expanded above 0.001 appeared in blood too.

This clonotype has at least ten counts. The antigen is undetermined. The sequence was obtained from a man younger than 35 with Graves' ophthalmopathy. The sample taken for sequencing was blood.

CDR3 nucleotides: TGTGCCAGCAGCGGCCGGGACAGGGGTTTCGCTGAAGCTTTCTTT. Protein: CASSGRDRGFAEAFF. The chain carries TRBV9 and TRBJ1-1; the match to TRBD1 covers 10 bases. The germline CDR1 and CDR2 sequences are SGDLS and YYNGEE. V lost 3 bases to trimming and J lost 6 bases; unmatched junction nucleotides: 8. The CDR3 has 15 residues.